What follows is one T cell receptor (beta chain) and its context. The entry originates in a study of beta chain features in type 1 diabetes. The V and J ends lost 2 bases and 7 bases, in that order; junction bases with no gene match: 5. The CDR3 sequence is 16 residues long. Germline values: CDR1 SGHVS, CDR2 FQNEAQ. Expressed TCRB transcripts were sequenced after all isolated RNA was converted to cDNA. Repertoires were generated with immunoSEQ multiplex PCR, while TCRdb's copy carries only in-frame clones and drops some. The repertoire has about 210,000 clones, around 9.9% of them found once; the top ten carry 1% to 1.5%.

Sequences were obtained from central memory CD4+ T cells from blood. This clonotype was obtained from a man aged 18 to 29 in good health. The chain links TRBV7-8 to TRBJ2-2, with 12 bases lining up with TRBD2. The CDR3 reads CASSLTSGRIYGELFF. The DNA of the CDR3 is TGTGCCAGCAGCTTAACTAGCGGGAGGATTTACGGGGAGCTGTTTTTT.